This TCR beta chain was profiled in a study of blood T cells in healthy people across ages. Study-level findings and limits: Per-million-T-cell TCR beta diversity fell roughly linearly with age.

In the case of this clonotype: Its antigen is currently unknown.

For the second PCR, which ran for roughly 6 to 12 cycles, a sample-barcoded 5' primer and a J-beta primer mix were used. Tagging of each cDNA molecule was performed by a template-switch adaptor with 12 random nucleotides. CDR3-containing paired-end reads numbered at least 2.5 million in each sample. Each CDR3 protein gets one entry after TCRdb re-called the 5' RACE reads with MiXCR. The sample consists of 700,000 to 950,000 distinct CDR3 sequences, 58% of them appearing once. Per germline, CDR1 DFQATT and CDR2 SNEGSKA (reference sequence). The CDR3 length is 13 residues. They isolated at least 6 million PBMCs from each sample.

Sequencing input: blood. This clonotype originated in a man under 40 in good health. The chain employs TRBV20-1 and TRBJ2-4; D remains unclear. The J call may be mistaken, given a closer DNA end match to TRBJ2-5. The CDR3 DNA reads TGCAGTGCTAGAACTTCAGCTCAAGAGACCCAGTACTTC. This codes for CSARTSAQETQYF.